One T cell receptor beta chain is described in this entry. As yet, its antigen is unknown. These data come from a study of cytomegalovirus exposure and HLA in healthy donors. Study information: The platform used for the approximately 120 validation repertoires matched that of the roughly 670 first-cohort repertoires, a later analysis reported.

The germline V gene encodes CDR1 SGDLS and CDR2 YYNGEE. Trimming at V came to 5 bases and at J to 5 bases, leaving 8 bases not matched to a gene. The CDR3 is 14 amino acids. Findings and limits, study-wide: Cytomegalovirus status was reportedly diagnosed by the classifier with high sensitivity and specificity.

The protocol was immunoSEQ multiplex PCR, while the TCRdb copy is restricted to in-frame clones and leaves out a portion. The sample carries more than 200,000 clones, roughly 91% recorded once. This receptor was obtained from a woman between 25 and 40 years old in good health and CMV-seronegative. The sample consisted of PBMCs. The chain joins TRBV9 to TRBJ2-7, with 9 bases lining up with TRBD2. The CDR3 nucleotides are TGTGCCAGCAGTATTAGCGGGAGTAGCGACGAGCAGTACTTC. This codes for CASSISGSSDEQYF.